This T cell receptor (beta chain) was observed in a study of cytomegalovirus exposure and HLA in healthy donors. Study-wide background: From donors who were HLA-typed, an early data release held 80 million to 95 million unique TCRs. Findings and limits, study-wide: TCR beta V segments were, for the most part, productive about 87% or about 30% of the time in an earlier analysis. Across donors, most TCRs were seen rarely, yet some public ones were widespread.

The primer mix had 60 Vbeta and 13 Jbeta primers. Data came from immunoSEQ multiplex PCR; TCRdb stores just in-frame clones and leaves some out. The sample has about 150,000 clones, about 70% seen once; the top ten hold about 3%. This CDR3 is built from 15 residues. CDR1 and CDR2 from the germline V gene are SGHVS and FQNEAQ. The germline V and J ends were trimmed by 5 bases and 4 bases, with 17 bases remaining between them. Of note for this clone: Its target is not known.

The chain combines TRBV7-8 with TRBJ1-1; D not certain. This TCR was sampled from a young man in good health and CMV-seronegative. The material sequenced was PBMCs. This CDR3 reads CASSPPRPRGTEAFF. The CDR3 DNA follows: TGTGCCAGCAGCCCCCCCCGACCTCGGGGCACTGAAGCTTTCTTT. The whole variable domain, filled in from reference TRBV7-8 and TRBJ1-1, reads GAGVSQSPRYKVAKRGQDVALRCDPISGHVSLFWYQQALGQGPEFLTYFQNEAQLDKSGLPSDRFFAERPEGSVSTLKIQRTQQEDSAVYLCASSPPRPRGTEAFFGQGTRLTVV.